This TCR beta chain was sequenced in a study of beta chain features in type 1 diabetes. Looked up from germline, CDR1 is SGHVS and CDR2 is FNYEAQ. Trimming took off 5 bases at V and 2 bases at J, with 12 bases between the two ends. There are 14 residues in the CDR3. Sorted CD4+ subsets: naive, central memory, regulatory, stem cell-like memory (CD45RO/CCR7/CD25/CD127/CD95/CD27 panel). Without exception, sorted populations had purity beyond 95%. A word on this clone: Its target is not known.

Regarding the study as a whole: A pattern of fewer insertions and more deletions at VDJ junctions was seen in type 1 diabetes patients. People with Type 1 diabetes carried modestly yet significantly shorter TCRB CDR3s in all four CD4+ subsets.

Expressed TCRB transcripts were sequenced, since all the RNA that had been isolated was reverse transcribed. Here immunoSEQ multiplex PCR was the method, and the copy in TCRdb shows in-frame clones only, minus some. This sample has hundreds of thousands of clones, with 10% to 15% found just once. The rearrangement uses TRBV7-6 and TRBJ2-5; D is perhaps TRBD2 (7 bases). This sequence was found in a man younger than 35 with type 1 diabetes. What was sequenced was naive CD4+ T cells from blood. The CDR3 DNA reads TGTGCCAGCAGCGGCCGGGGGGCGCAAGAGACCCAGTACTTC. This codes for CASSGRGAQETQYF.